Each of the 5 T cell receptor beta chains below was sequenced from the same sample in a study of T cell responses to AZD1222 COVID-19 vaccine. Sequenced by immunoSEQ multiplex PCR; TCRdb stores in-frame clones only, minus some. The repertoire holds about 120,000 clones, with 80% to 90% as singletons. The starting material was peripheral blood, obtained 28 days after the second AZD1222 dose. These receptors were obtained from an adult who received the AZD1222 COVID-19 vaccine.

The CDR3 region is CASSRRSTGNTDTQYF. Here the CDR3 DNA reads TGTGCCAGCAGCAGACGGTCGACTGGAAACACAGATACGCAGTATTTT. The chain carries TRBV11-2 and TRBJ2-3; D ambiguous. V lost 5 bases, J lost 2 bases, and 17 bases lay in between. This CDR3 spans 16 amino acids. Germline V gene data show CDR1 as SGHAT and CDR2 as FQNNGV.

This chain joins TRBV5-5 and TRBJ1-2, with a weak D call TRBD1 (5 bases). The CDR3 length is 14 residues. The germline CDR1 and CDR2 sequences are SGHKS and YYEKEE (reference sequence). Trimming took 0 bases from V and 3 from J, leaving 9 bases between them. The CDR3 nucleotides are TGTGCCAGCAGCTTGGGGAGGGGAGACTATGGCTACACCTTC. This sequence encodes CASSLGRGDYGYTF.

Worth noting for this clone: The same CDR3 arises from other DNA sequences in this sample as well. This chain joins TRBV19 and TRBJ1-1; no clear D. The CDR3 contains 13 residues. CDR1 and CDR2 (germline): LNHDA, SQIVND (reference sequence). The germline V and J ends were trimmed by 2 bases and 1 base, with 5 bases remaining between them. CDR3 DNA sequence: TGTGCCAGTAGTATAAGTTCGAACACTGAAGCTTTCTTT. Encoded protein: CASSISSNTEAFF.

The genes are TRBV11-2 and TRBJ1-2; TRBD1 might be the D (6 bases). There are 13 residues in the CDR3. Germline V gene lookup returns CDR1 SGHAT and CDR2 FQNNGV. Trimming cost V 4 bases and J 6 bases, with 12 bases left between them. The CDR3 spells CASSYTGSNGYTF. DNA for the CDR3: TGTGCCAGCAGCTACACAGGGTCAAATGGCTACACCTTC.

This clone was detected a few times. V gene TRBV11-3 combines with J gene TRBJ2-7; 13 bases line up with TRBD2. The ends lost 5 bases at V and 12 bases at J; junction bases unmatched: 19. Per the germline V gene, CDR1 is SGHNT and CDR2 is YENEEA. The CDR3 sequence is 17 residues long. The CDR3 region is CASSLRSSLAGGDVAYF. Written as DNA, the CDR3 is TGTGCCAGCAGCCTCCGATCCTCACTAGCGGGGGGGGATGTGGCGTACTTC.